The 8 T cell receptor beta chains presented below share a single source sample, sequenced in a study of beta chain features in type 1 diabetes. cDNA synthesis used the whole RNA isolate, giving expressed TCRB sequences. Libraries were prepared by immunoSEQ multiplex PCR; TCRdb keeps only in-frame clonotypes and omits some of them. Of 500,000 to 650,000 clones detected, about an eighth appear once; the ten largest clones hold roughly 0.12%. Their recognized antigens are unknown. Whole-study results and caveats: Among patients with Type 1 diabetes, TCRB CDR3s were moderately but significantly shorter in every one of the four CD4+ subsets.

Sequenced input: naive CD4+ T cells from blood. These receptors were obtained from a man aged 30-40 years with type 1 diabetes.

The rearrangement uses TRBV5-6 and TRBJ1-1; weak D call: TRBD1 (5 bases). CDR1 SGHDT and CDR2 YYEEEE come from the germline V gene. V lost 4 bases to trimming and J lost 1 base, with 14 bases between them. This CDR3 contains 15 residues. In DNA, the CDR3 is TGTGCCAGCAGCCTGGGGGGAGACGGGAACACTGAAGCTTTCTTT. This translates into CASSLGGDGNTEAFF.

This clone was picked up a small number of times. V usage is TRBV25-1 and J usage is TRBJ2-7; D is undetermined. The CDR3 runs to 12 residues. Germline V lookup: CDR1 MGHDK, CDR2 SYGVNS. V lost 5 bases and J 0 bases, leaving 5 bases between the germline ends. In DNA form, the CDR3 reads TGTGCCAGCAGTCTGAGCTCCTACGAGCAGTACTTC. Translating it yields CASSLSSYEQYF.

The chain combines TRBV2 with TRBJ2-5; D possibly corresponds to TRBD1 (6 bases). The CDR3 consists of 15 residues. Trimming pared 5 bases from V and 4 bases from J, leaving 17 bases between. CDR1 SNHLY and CDR2 FYNNEI come from the germline V gene. CDR3: CASSPVLGAGETQYF. DNA of the CDR3: TGTGCCAGCAGTCCCGTGTTGGGGGCAGGAGAGACCCAGTACTTC.

This chain links TRBV11-2 with TRBJ2-3; 7 bases are shared with TRBD1. The CDR3 has 15 amino acids. The V segment lost 3 bases and the J segment 1 base; nucleotides outside the gene matches: 4. The germline CDR1 and CDR2 sequences are SGHAT and FQNNGV. CDR3 protein: CASSFRGLRTDTQYF. CDR3 sequence (DNA): TGTGCCAGCAGCTTCAGGGGGTTGCGCACAGATACGCAGTATTTT.

In its sample, this clone was seen a few times. The J gene is TRBJ2-6, the V gene TRBV2; a possible D gene is TRBD1 (5 bases). V dropped 9 bases and J dropped 3 bases, with 12 bases sitting between them. The CDR3 totals 14 residues. Germline lookup yields CDR1 SNHLY and CDR2 FYNNEI. DNA of the CDR3: TGTGCCAGTGGGCAGGGCGGTGGGGCCAACGTCCTGACTTTC. Residues: CASGQGGGANVLTF.

V gene TRBV28 combines with J gene TRBJ1-4; D is possibly TRBD1 (6 bases). V shed 3 bases and J shed 3 bases, with 20 bases lying between them. The CDR3 length is 18 residues. Germline V CDR1 and CDR2: MDHEN, SYDVKM. The CDR3, as DNA: TGTGCCAGCAGTTTGGACTATTCACAGGGTGCGGCTAATGAAAAACTGTTTTTT. Protein sequence: CASSLDYSQGAANEKLFF.

The chain is built from TRBV6-5 and TRBJ1-3; no definite D call. The germline V gene has CDR1 MNHEY and CDR2 SVGAGI. V was clipped by 5 bases and J by 3 bases, with 14 bases between them. This CDR3 comprises 15 residues. The CDR3 DNA follows: TGTGCCAGCAGTCTTCGCGGGGAAGGTGGAAACACCATATATTTT. It specifies CASSLRGEGGNTIYF.

V and J are TRBV28 and TRBJ1-6, with 10 bases that match TRBD1. CDR1 and CDR2 (germline): MDHEN, SYDVKM. With V trimmed by 10 bases and J by 8 bases, 5 bases remained unmatched. This CDR3 is built from 13 residues. CDR3 coding DNA: TGTGCCAACCGCGGGACAGGGGATTCACCCCTCCACTTT. Its protein product is CANRGTGDSPLHF.